This paragraph reports one T cell receptor beta chain. This sample stems from a study of shared clonotypes between healthy human individuals. Sequenced by immunoSEQ multiplex PCR; TCRdb stores in-frame clones only, minus some. Here the sample spans roughly 500,000 clones, 96% being singletons. CDR1 is KGHSH, CDR2 LQKENI, per germline. V lost 3 bases to trimming and J lost 6 bases; unmatched junction nucleotides: 6. The CDR3 extends over 14 amino acids. The chain employs TRBV18 and TRBJ1-1; TRBD1 agrees at 8 bases. Sequenced input: naive CD4+ T cells sorted from blood. Subset here: CD45RA+ positively selected. This receptor was identified in a woman in her twenties or thirties in good health. This CDR3 is CASSPRDRGPEAFF. CDR3 nucleotide sequence: TGTGCCAGCTCACCGCGAGACAGGGGCCCTGAAGCTTTCTTT.